This passage covers 28 T cell receptor beta chains from one sample sequenced in a study of memory CD4+ T cells and cytomegalovirus serostatus. The sort gate was single viable CD3+CD4+CD8-CD45RO+ cells for memory CD4+ T cells. The data were produced by immunoSEQ multiplex PCR, yet TCRdb's version contains in-frame clones alone and is incomplete. Counted here are almost 55,000 clones, roughly four fifths occurring once; the ten biggest clones make up 1.5% to 2%. Sequencing was carried out using memory CD4+ T cells from blood. These receptors were obtained from an adult in good health and CMV-seronegative.

To note about this clone: Other DNA sequences in this sample translate to the same CDR3. V usage is TRBV28 and J usage is TRBJ2-4; 7 bases fit TRBD1. The V gene's germline CDR1 is MDHEN and CDR2 SYDVKM. Losses at the gene ends were 6 bases for V and 0 bases for J; bases not matched to a gene: 2. CDR3 length: 14 residues. The chain's CDR3 is CASRAGGAKNIQYF. The CDR3 coding sequence is TGTGCCAGCAGAGCAGGGGGAGCCAAAAACATTCAGTACTTC. Together with reference TRBV28 and TRBJ2-4, the CDR3 gives the full variable domain: DVKVTQSSRYLVKRTGEKVFLECVQDMDHENMFWYRQDPGLGLRLIYFSYDVKMKEKGDIPEGYSVSREKKERFSLILESASTNQTSMYLCASRAGGAKNIQYFGAGTRLSVL.

The sample holds a few counts of this clone. The chain couples TRBV7-6 to TRBJ1-1; no clear D gene. The germline V gene has CDR1 SGHVS and CDR2 FNYEAQ. This CDR3 region has 14 residues. V lost 6 bases and J lost 1, with 12 bases in between. CDR3 amino acids: CASRIVGGNTEAFF. CDR3 DNA sequence: TGTGCCAGCAGGATAGTAGGAGGGAACACTGAAGCTTTCTTT.

The rearrangement joins TRBV5-1 to TRBJ2-2, with D uncertain. CDR1 is SGHRS, CDR2 YFSETQ, per germline. The CDR3 spans 12 residues. Trimming left V 5 bases short and J 3 bases short, with 5 bases between. The CDR3 nucleotides are TGCGCCAGCAGGTTCGACACCGGGGAGCTGTTTTTT. It is translated as CASRFDTGELFF.

This rearrangement joins TRBV28 to TRBJ2-7; the D is unclear. Trimming removed 3 bases from V and 3 bases from J, with 12 bases in between. The germline V gene has CDR1 MDHEN and CDR2 SYDVKM. The CDR3 is 14 amino acids. CDR3 DNA: TGTGCCAGCAGTTTCACCAGCTTAGGCTACGAGCAGTACTTC. Protein sequence: CASSFTSLGYEQYF.

The chain recombines TRBV5-1 with TRBJ1-1; perhaps TRBD1 as D (6 bases). The V end was cut by 4 bases, the J end by 1 base, with 14 bases between. CDR3 length equals 15 residues. The germline gives CDR1 SGHRS, CDR2 YFSETQ. CDR3 sequence reads: CASSLGRTENTEAFF. The CDR3 DNA is TGCGCCAGCAGCCTGGGTCGGACAGAGAACACTGAAGCTTTCTTT. The full variable domain, rest sourced from reference TRBV5-1 and TRBJ1-1, is KAGVTQTPRYLIKTRGQQVTLSCSPISGHRSVSWYQQTPGQGLQFLFEYFSETQRNKGNFPGRFSGRQFSNSRSEMNVSTLELGDSALYLCASSLGRTENTEAFFGQGTRLTVV.

The chain joins TRBV5-4 to TRBJ2-2, with 12 bases that match TRBD2. There are 15 residues in the CDR3. The V and J ends lost 3 bases and 4 bases, in that order; junction bases with no gene match: 1. The germline V gene encodes CDR1 SGHNT and CDR2 YYREEE (reference sequence). The CDR3 DNA reads TGTGCCAGCAGCTGGACTAGCGGGGCCACCGGGGAGCTGTTTTTT. This sequence encodes CASSWTSGATGELFF.

The chain joins TRBV7-2 to TRBJ2-5; 11 positions agree with TRBD2. V shed 5 bases, J shed 5 bases, and the junction held 7 bases outside the gene matches. This CDR3 region has 15 residues. Germline loops: CDR1 SGHTA, CDR2 FQGNSA. The CDR3 DNA is TGTGCCAGCAGCCCGACTAGCGGGAAAAGGGAGACCCAGTACTTC. Translated, it gives CASSPTSGKRETQYF.

This clone was counted between two and nine times. CDR3 DNA: TGTGCCAGCAGACAGGGCCCCGGGGAGCTGTTTTTT. This encodes CASRQGPGELFF. This chain uses TRBV27 with TRBJ2-2, with D possibly matching TRBD1 (6 bases). The CDR3 loop spans 12 amino acids. V lost 6 bases to trimming and J lost 6 bases, with 8 bases between them. CDR1 and CDR2 (germline): MNHEY, SMNVEV (reference sequence).

The chain couples TRBV28 to TRBJ2-1, with 14 bases aligning to TRBD2. The V gene end was trimmed by 6 bases and the J gene end by 9 bases; junction bases not matched to a gene: 7. The CDR3 runs 15 residues. Germline-derived CDR1 and CDR2 are MDHEN and SYDVKM. CDR3 amino acids: CASRKRGLAGVEQFF. CDR3 DNA: TGTGCCAGCAGAAAAAGGGGACTAGCGGGAGTTGAGCAGTTCTTC.

The chain couples TRBV4-3 to TRBJ2-2; 8 nucleotides agree with TRBD1. From germline, CDR1 is LGHNA and CDR2 YSLEER. CDR3 length: 16 residues. The V and J ends lost 5 bases and 5 bases, in that order; junction bases with no gene match: 10. The CDR3 nucleotides read TGCGCCAGCAGCAAAATCCAGGGGGCGCAAACCGGGGAGCTGTTTTTT. Translating it yields CASSKIQGAQTGELFF.

This clone is termed medium-sized. This chain connects TRBV4-3 to TRBJ1-2; 7 positions match TRBD1. The junction had 4 bases not matched to a gene; V was cut back by 4 bases and J by 2 bases. Germline CDR1 LGHNA, CDR2 YSLEER. The CDR3 runs to 14 residues. Here the CDR3 DNA reads TGCGCCAGCAGCCCCCAACAGGGGAACTATGGCTACACCTTC. Its protein is CASSPQQGNYGYTF.

This chain links TRBV6-1 with TRBJ1-2, with D maybe TRBD1 (5 bases). The V end lost 6 bases, the J end lost 2 bases, and 10 bases lay between the germline ends. The CDR3 totals 13 residues. Germline V gene lookup returns CDR1 MNHNS and CDR2 SASEGT. The CDR3 DNA follows: TGTGCCAGCAGCGGGGACGGGAACTATGGCTACACCTTC. Protein product: CASSGDGNYGYTF.

The chain couples TRBV18 to TRBJ2-7, with D uncertain. The V and J ends lost 3 bases and 5 bases respectively, with 8 bases between them. Per germline, CDR1 KGHSH and CDR2 LQKENI. The CDR3 is 12 amino acids. The CDR3 spells CASSPQDDEQYF. CDR3 sequence (DNA): TGTGCCAGCTCACCCCAGGATGACGAGCAGTACTTC. The full variable domain, rest sourced from reference TRBV18 and TRBJ2-7, is NAGVMQNPRHLVRRRGQEARLRCSPMKGHSHVYWYRQLPEEGLKFMVYLQKENIIDESGMPKERFSAEFPKEGPSILRIQQVVRGDSAAYFCASSPQDDEQYFGPGTRLTVT.

This chain links TRBV10-3 with TRBJ2-7; 8 nucleotides line up with TRBD2. CDR1 is ENHRY, CDR2 SYGVKD, per germline. J gave up 2 bases and V 11 bases, and 8 bases lay outside the gene matches. The CDR3 spans 13 residues. The CDR3: CAPAGLGTYEQYF. The CDR3 nucleotides read TGTGCCCCAGCGGGACTAGGAACCTACGAGCAGTACTTC.

A note on this clone: This sample includes further DNA sequences coding for the same CDR3. The chain is built from TRBV29-1 and TRBJ1-2, with 10 nucleotides matching TRBD1. CDR3 length: 14 amino acids. J lost 3 bases, V lost 4 bases, and 5 bases had no gene match. Germline V gene data show CDR1 as SQVTM and CDR2 as ANQGSEA. The CDR3 loop is CSVARQGAYYGYTF. The CDR3 region has the DNA TGCAGCGTTGCGCGACAGGGGGCCTACTATGGCTACACCTTC. The whole variable domain, remainder taken from reference TRBV29-1 and TRBJ1-2, is SAVISQKPSRDICQRGTSLTIQCQVDSQVTMMFWYRQQPGQSLTLIATANQGSEATYESGFVIDKFPISRPNLTFSTLTVSNMSPEDSSIYLCSVARQGAYYGYTFGSGTRLTVV.

V is TRBV4-3 and J is TRBJ2-5; no firm D call. This CDR3 contains 14 residues. V lost 0 bases and J lost 1, with 6 bases in between. Looked up from germline, CDR1 is LGHNA and CDR2 is YSLEER. The CDR3 spells CASSQDSSQETQYF. CDR3 nucleotides: TGCGCCAGCAGCCAAGATAGCAGCCAAGAGACCCAGTACTTC.

The count of this clone is one. This chain uses TRBV6-5 with TRBJ2-5; D may be TRBD1 (5 bases). Trimming took off 6 bases at V and 7 bases at J, with 15 bases between the two ends. The CDR3 is 13 residues long. Per the germline V gene, CDR1 is MNHEY and CDR2 is SVGAGI. CDR3 DNA sequence: TGTGCCAGCAGGCCTCTTCTTGGGGCGACCCAGTACTTC. Protein: CASRPLLGATQYF.

The chain links TRBV2 to TRBJ2-3, with 8 bases fitting TRBD2. Per germline, CDR1 SNHLY and CDR2 FYNNEI. This CDR3 is 16 amino acids long. The V and J ends lost 1 base and 8 bases, in that order; junction bases with no gene match: 11. The CDR3 DNA follows: TGTGCCAGCAGTGAAGACGGGGGGGCCTTTATAGCTACGCAGTATTTT. Translation gives CASSEDGGAFIATQYF.

V and J are TRBV19 and TRBJ2-7; 13 bases are a match to TRBD2. CDR1 and CDR2 (germline): LNHDA, SQIVND (reference sequence). V shed 9 bases and J 9 bases; nucleotides not matched to a gene: 20. This CDR3 is built from 17 residues. CDR3 residues: CARKNRTSGSGLVWQYF. For the CDR3, the DNA is TGTGCCAGAAAAAATCGGACTAGCGGGAGTGGTCTTGTATGGCAGTACTTC.

This clone was recorded once. The genes are TRBV6-5 and TRBJ1-2; D gene uncertain. CDR1 and CDR2 from the germline V gene are MNHEY and SVGAGI. Trimming shortened V by 4 bases and J by 8 bases, and 11 bases separated the two germline ends. There are 12 residues in the CDR3. CDR3 in DNA: TGTGCCAGCAGTTCCCCGTCGCGCGGCTACACCTTC. Translated, it gives CASSSPSRGYTF.

The rearrangement joins TRBV18 to TRBJ2-2, with D maybe TRBD2 (5 bases). With 4 bases removed from V and 0 bases from J, the gap between germline ends came to 30 bases. The CDR3 sequence is 22 residues long. The germline V gene encodes CDR1 KGHSH and CDR2 LQKENI. CDR3 in amino acids: CASSLTRHTDGRGIANTGELFF. In DNA form, the CDR3 reads TGTGCCAGCTCACTTACAAGGCATACTGACGGTCGGGGTATAGCGAACACCGGGGAGCTGTTTTTT.

This sequence joins TRBV9 and TRBJ2-6; no clear D gene. CDR3 length equals 12 residues. Germline V gene lookup returns CDR1 SGDLS and CDR2 YYNGEE. The V and J ends lost 3 bases and 9 bases respectively, with 7 bases between them. The DNA for the CDR3 is TGTGCCAGCAGCGCAGAGGTCAACGTCCTGACTTTC. This gives the protein CASSAEVNVLTF.

To note about this clone: A read error may explain this, as a much larger clone is one base away. The V and J genes are TRBV5-5 and TRBJ1-1; 7 nucleotides match TRBD1. This CDR3 has 14 residues. The V segment lost 0 bases and the J segment 1 base; nucleotides outside the gene matches: 0. Germline values: CDR1 SGHKS, CDR2 YYEKEE (reference sequence). CDR3 coding DNA: TGTGCCAGCAGCTTGGCAGGGGGGAACACTGAAGCTTTCTTT. It specifies CASSLAGGNTEAFF.

To note about this clone: The sample contains more than one DNA sequence encoding this CDR3. The chain recombines TRBV6-1 with TRBJ1-2; weak D call: TRBD1 (5 bases). Germline CDR1 is MNHNS and CDR2 is SASEGT. V was cut by 4 bases and J by 4 bases, with 16 bases left in between. The CDR3 length is 15 residues. In nucleotides, the CDR3 is TGTGCCAGCAGTGTTGCCGGGGCCTCTTCCTATGGCTACACCTTC. Protein: CASSVAGASSYGYTF.

V gene TRBV6-5 combines with J gene TRBJ2-7; TRBD1 aligns across 10 bases. CDR1 and CDR2 (germline): MNHEY, SVGAGI. Trimming at V came to 6 bases and at J to 6 bases, leaving 5 bases not matched to a gene. CDR3 size: 13 residues. CDR3 DNA sequence: TGTGCCAGCAGGTGGGACAGGGGCTCCGAGCAGTACTTC. It specifies CASRWDRGSEQYF.

The rearrangement links TRBV27 to TRBJ2-6, with D unclear. V was shortened by 6 bases and J by 0 bases, with 12 bases between the two germline ends. Germline CDR1 MNHEY, CDR2 SMNVEV (reference sequence). The CDR3 is 16 amino acids. CDR3 nucleotides: TGTGCCAGCAGGGATACTTATAGCTCTGGGGCCAACGTCCTGACTTTC. Translation gives CASRDTYSSGANVLTF.

The CDR3 DNA follows: TGTGCCAGCAAGGGAACGAACCTAGCCAAAAACATTCAGTACTTC. Its translation: CASKGTNLAKNIQYF. The chain is built from TRBV28 and TRBJ2-4; D ambiguous. CDR1 is MDHEN and CDR2 is SYDVKM in the germline V gene. The CDR3 extends over 15 amino acids. Between the trimmed V and J ends, which lost 7 bases and 0 bases, there was a span of 13 bases.

The chain uses TRBV6-5 and TRBJ1-1; 7 bases align to TRBD1. Losses at the gene ends were 6 bases for V and 5 bases for J; bases not matched to a gene: 9. CDR3 length: 14 residues. The germline V gene has CDR1 MNHEY and CDR2 SVGAGI. The CDR3 DNA is TGTGCCAGCAGAACGAGACAGGGAGGGACTGAAGCTTTCTTT. Its protein product is CASRTRQGGTEAFF.